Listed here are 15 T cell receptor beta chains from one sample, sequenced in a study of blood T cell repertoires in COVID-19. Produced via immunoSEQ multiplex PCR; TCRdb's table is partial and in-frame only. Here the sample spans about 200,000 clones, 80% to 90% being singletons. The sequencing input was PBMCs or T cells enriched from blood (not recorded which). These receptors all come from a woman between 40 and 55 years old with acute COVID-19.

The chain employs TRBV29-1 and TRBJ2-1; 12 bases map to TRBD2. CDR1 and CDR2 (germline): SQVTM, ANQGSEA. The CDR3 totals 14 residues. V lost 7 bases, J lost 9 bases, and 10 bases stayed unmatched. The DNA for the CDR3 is TGCAGCGCAAAGACTAGCGGGAGACGGGGTGAGCAGTTCTTC. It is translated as CSAKTSGRRGEQFF.

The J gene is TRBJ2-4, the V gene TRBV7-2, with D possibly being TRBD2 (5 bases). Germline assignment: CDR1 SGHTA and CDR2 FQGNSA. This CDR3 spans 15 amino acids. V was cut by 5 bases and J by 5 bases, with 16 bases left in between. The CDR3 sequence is CASSLGLRAQNIQYF. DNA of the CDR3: TGTGCCAGCAGCCTCGGACTCCGGGCTCAAAACATTCAGTACTTC.

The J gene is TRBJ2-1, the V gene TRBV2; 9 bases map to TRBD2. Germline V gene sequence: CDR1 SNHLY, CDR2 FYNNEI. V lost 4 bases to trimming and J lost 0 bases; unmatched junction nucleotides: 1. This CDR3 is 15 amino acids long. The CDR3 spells CASSGTSDSYNEQFF. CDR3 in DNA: TGTGCCAGCAGTGGGACTAGCGACTCCTACAATGAGCAGTTCTTC.

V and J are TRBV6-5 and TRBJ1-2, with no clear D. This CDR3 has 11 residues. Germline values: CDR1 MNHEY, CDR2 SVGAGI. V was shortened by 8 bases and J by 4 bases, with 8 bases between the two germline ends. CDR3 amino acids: CASQISYGYTF. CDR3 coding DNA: TGTGCCAGCCAAATTTCCTATGGCTACACCTTC.

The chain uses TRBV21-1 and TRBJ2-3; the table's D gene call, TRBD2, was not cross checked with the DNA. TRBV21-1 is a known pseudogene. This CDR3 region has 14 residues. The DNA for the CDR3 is TGTGCCAGCAGCCCGAGAATTAGCACAGATACGCAGTATTTT. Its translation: CASSPRISTDTQYF.

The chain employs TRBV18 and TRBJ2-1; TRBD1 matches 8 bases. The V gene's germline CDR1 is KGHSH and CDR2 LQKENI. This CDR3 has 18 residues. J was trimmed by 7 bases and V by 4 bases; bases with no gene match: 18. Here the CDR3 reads CASSRDSPGTGRANEQFF. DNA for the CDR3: TGTGCCAGCTCACGTGATTCCCCCGGGACAGGCCGGGCAAATGAGCAGTTCTTC. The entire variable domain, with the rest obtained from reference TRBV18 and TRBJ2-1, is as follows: NAGVMQNPRHLVRRRGQEARLRCSPMKGHSHVYWYRQLPEEGLKFMVYLQKENIIDESGMPKERFSAEFPKEGPSILRIQQVVRGDSAAYFCASSRDSPGTGRANEQFFGPGTRLTVL.

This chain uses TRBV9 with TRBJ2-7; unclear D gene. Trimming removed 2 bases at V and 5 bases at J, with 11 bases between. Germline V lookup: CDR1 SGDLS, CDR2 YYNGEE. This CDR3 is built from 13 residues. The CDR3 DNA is TGTGCCAGCAGCGTTGGATCCACAGACGAGCAGTACTTC. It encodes CASSVGSTDEQYF. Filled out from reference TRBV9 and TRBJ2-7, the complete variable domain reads DSGVTQTPKHLITATGQRVTLRCSPRSGDLSVYWYQQSLDQGLQFLIQYYNGEERAKGNILERFSAQQFPDLHSELNLSSLELGDSALYFCASSVGSTDEQYFGPGTRLTVT.

CDR3 in DNA: TGTGCCAGCAGTTATTTGAGAGAGACAGGGCTCTCTGGGGCCAACGTCCTGACTTTC. Translation: CASSYLRETGLSGANVLTF. The chain has TRBV11-2 and TRBJ2-6, with TRBD1 matching 7 bases. The V gene's germline CDR1 is SGHAT and CDR2 FQNNGV. The CDR3 consists of 19 residues. Losses at the gene ends were 6 bases for V and 0 bases for J; bases not matched to a gene: 14.

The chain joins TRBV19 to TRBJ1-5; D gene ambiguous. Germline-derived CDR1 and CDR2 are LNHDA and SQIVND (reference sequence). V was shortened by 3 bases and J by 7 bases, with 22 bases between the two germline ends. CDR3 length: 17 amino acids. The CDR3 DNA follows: TGTGCCAGTAGTATTAGGTCCGGGAACGGGTTAGGGCAGCCCCAGCATTTT. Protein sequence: CASSIRSGNGLGQPQHF. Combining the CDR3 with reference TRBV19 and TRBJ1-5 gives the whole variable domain DGGITQSPKYLFRKEGQNVTLSCEQNLNHDAMYWYRQDPGQGLRLIYYSQIVNDFQKGDIAEGYSVSREKKESFPLTVTSAQKNPTAFYLCASSIRSGNGLGQPQHFGDGTRLSIL.

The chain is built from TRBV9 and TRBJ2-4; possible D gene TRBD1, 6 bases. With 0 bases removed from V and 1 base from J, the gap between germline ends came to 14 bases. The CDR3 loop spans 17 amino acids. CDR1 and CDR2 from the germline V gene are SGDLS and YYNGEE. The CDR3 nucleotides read TGTGCCAGCAGCGTAGTCCCCTCTCAGGGGGCCAAAAACATTCAGTACTTC. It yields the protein CASSVVPSQGAKNIQYF.

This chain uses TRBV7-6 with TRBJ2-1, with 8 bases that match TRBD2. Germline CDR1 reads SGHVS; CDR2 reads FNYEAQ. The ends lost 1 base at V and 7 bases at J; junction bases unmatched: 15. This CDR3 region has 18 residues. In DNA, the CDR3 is TGTGCCAGCAGCTTAGGTAGAGCGGGAGAGCTCTGGGGGAATGAGCAGTTCTTC. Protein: CASSLGRAGELWGNEQFF.

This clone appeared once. The CDR3 loop reads CATSDFTSGHQETQYF. The CDR3 coding sequence is TGTGCCACCAGTGATTTTACTAGCGGACACCAAGAGACCCAGTACTTC. The genes are TRBV24-1 and TRBJ2-5, with TRBD2 identical over 8 bases. Germline V gene lookup returns CDR1 KGHDR and CDR2 SFDVKD. The CDR3 runs to 16 residues. Trimming at V came to 1 base and at J to 0 bases, leaving 3 bases not matched to a gene.

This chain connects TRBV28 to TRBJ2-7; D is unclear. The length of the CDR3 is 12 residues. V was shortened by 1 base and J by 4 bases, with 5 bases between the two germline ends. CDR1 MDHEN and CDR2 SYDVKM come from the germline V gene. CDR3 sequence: CASSLSNYEQYF. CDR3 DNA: TGTGCCAGCAGTTTATCTAATTACGAGCAGTACTTC.

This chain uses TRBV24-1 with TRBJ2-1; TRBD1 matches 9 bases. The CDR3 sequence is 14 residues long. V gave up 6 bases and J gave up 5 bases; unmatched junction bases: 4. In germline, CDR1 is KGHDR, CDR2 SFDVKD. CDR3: CATSPGQGNNEQFF. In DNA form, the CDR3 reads TGTGCCACCAGTCCGGGACAGGGAAACAATGAGCAGTTCTTC.

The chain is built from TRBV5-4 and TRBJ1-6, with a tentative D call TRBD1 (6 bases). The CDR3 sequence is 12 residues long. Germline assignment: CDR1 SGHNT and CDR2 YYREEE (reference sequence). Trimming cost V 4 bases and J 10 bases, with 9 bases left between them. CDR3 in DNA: TGTGCCAGCAGCATGGACAGCTCACCCCTCCACTTT. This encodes CASSMDSSPLHF.